One sample yielded the 6 T cell receptor beta chains listed below, sequenced in a study of blood T cell repertoires in COVID-19. Data came from immunoSEQ multiplex PCR; TCRdb stores just in-frame clones and leaves some out. The top ten hold 15% to 20% of the sample, which has more than 100,000 clones, roughly 90% seen once. Specimen: peripheral blood. The receptors were gathered from a man aged 50-59 years with active or convalescent COVID-19.

This chain uses TRBV7-8 with TRBJ2-7; TRBD2 agrees at 11 bases. J was trimmed by 4 bases and V by 2 bases; bases with no gene match: 10. The germline CDR1 and CDR2 sequences are SGHVS and FQNEAQ. The CDR3 has 17 amino acids. CDR3 nucleotides: TGTGCCAGCAGCTTATTGGAACTAGCGGGAGTCGGGTACGAGCAGTACTTC. It encodes CASSLLELAGVGYEQYF.

The genes are TRBV24-1 and TRBJ1-1; no clear D gene. Trimming left V 8 bases short and J 0 bases short, with 15 bases between. Germline values: CDR1 KGHDR, CDR2 SFDVKD. The CDR3 extends over 15 amino acids. The CDR3 protein is CATTYLRGLNTEAFF. In DNA, the CDR3 is TGTGCCACCACCTACCTCAGAGGTCTGAACACTGAAGCTTTCTTT.

The rearrangement joins TRBV28 to TRBJ2-7, with 9 bases fitting TRBD2. This CDR3 comprises 17 residues. CDR1 and CDR2 from the germline V gene are MDHEN and SYDVKM. V was clipped by 6 bases and J by 3 bases; unmatched bases: 15. The CDR3 region is CASRYMGGVAGVYEQYF. In DNA, the CDR3 is TGTGCCAGCAGGTATATGGGTGGGGTAGCGGGAGTCTACGAGCAGTACTTC.

V usage is TRBV6-4 and J usage is TRBJ2-3; TRBD2 agrees at 9 bases. V lost 4 bases, J lost 6 bases, and 2 bases stayed unmatched. The V gene's germline CDR1 is MRHNA and CDR2 SNTAGT. The CDR3 extends over 13 amino acids. CDR3 sequence: CASSVTSGDTQYF. CDR3 coding DNA: TGTGCCAGCAGTGTCACTAGCGGGGATACGCAGTATTTT.

The V gene is TRBV15, the J gene TRBJ1-1; 8 positions match TRBD1. V shed 3 bases, J shed 2 bases, and the junction held 8 bases outside the gene matches. From germline, CDR1 is LNHNV and CDR2 YYDKDF (reference sequence). The CDR3 contains 16 residues. The CDR3 bases are TGTGCCACCAGCAGGGGTAAGACAGGGGTTAACACTGAAGCTTTCTTT. Its protein product is CATSRGKTGVNTEAFF.

V and J are TRBV9 and TRBJ1-4, with D unclear. Looked up from germline, CDR1 is SGDLS and CDR2 is YYNGEE. Trimming took 0 bases from V and 4 from J, leaving 7 bases between them. The CDR3 totals 14 residues. The CDR3 DNA follows: TGTGCCAGCAGCGTAGGACACCATAATGAAAAACTGTTTTTT. Its protein product is CASSVGHHNEKLFF.